A single sample gave rise to the 18 T cell receptor beta chains below, sequenced in a study of cytomegalovirus exposure and HLA in healthy donors. The table came from immunoSEQ multiplex PCR; TCRdb's copy has only in-frame clones and leaves some out. The sample holds about 130,000 clones, 75% to 90% seen once. Sequences were obtained from PBMCs. These receptors came from a young woman in good health and CMV-seronegative.

This clone has only a few counts. The CDR3 region has the DNA TGCGCCAGCAGCTATCCGGGACAGAATTCACCCCTCCACTTT. This sequence encodes CASSYPGQNSPLHF. This rearrangement joins TRBV5-1 to TRBJ1-6; 7 nucleotides agree with TRBD1. The CDR3 is 14 residues long. The germline V gene encodes CDR1 SGHRS and CDR2 YFSETQ. Unmatched junction bases numbered 4, after V lost 3 bases and J lost 7 bases.

This clone was seen once. The chain has TRBV5-3 and TRBJ1-1; possible D gene TRBD1, 5 bases. TRBV5-3 carries the ORF label, with uncertain function. The CDR3 extends over 14 amino acids. The V end was cut by 5 bases, the J end by 3 bases, with 14 bases between. CDR3 sequence: CARRGPGSDTEAFF. DNA of the CDR3: TGTGCCAGAAGGGGCCCAGGGTCAGACACTGAAGCTTTCTTT.

The rearrangement joins TRBV11-1 to TRBJ2-1; a possible D gene is TRBD1 (7 bases). Germline CDR1 SGHAT, CDR2 FQDESV (reference sequence). CDR3 length: 15 amino acids. Trimming removed 0 bases at V and 7 bases at J, with 13 bases between. The CDR3 loop is CASSLAGPGGNEQFF. CDR3 DNA: TGTGCCAGCAGCTTAGCGGGCCCAGGGGGGAATGAGCAGTTCTTC. The variable domain in full, completed from reference TRBV11-1 and TRBJ2-1, reads EAEVAQSPRYKITEKSQAVAFWCDPISGHATLYWYRQILGQGPELLVQFQDESVVDDSQLPKDRFSAERLKGVDSTLKIQPAELGDSAMYLCASSLAGPGGNEQFFGPGTRLTVL.

The CDR3 DNA follows: TGTGCCAGCTCACAGAGATCTCTCCGGCAGGGCCTTGACGAGCAGTACTTC. The encoded protein is CASSQRSLRQGLDEQYF. The V and J genes are TRBV18 and TRBJ2-7, with D perhaps matching TRBD1 (5 bases). V was cut by 4 bases and J by 5 bases, with 24 bases left in between. Looked up from germline, CDR1 is KGHSH and CDR2 is LQKENI. The CDR3 loop spans 17 amino acids.

V gene TRBV27 combines with J gene TRBJ2-3, with 8 bases fitting TRBD2. Looked up from germline, CDR1 is MNHEY and CDR2 is SMNVEV (reference sequence). Unmatched junction bases numbered 11, after V lost 4 bases and J lost 2 bases. The CDR3 is made up of 17 amino acids. The CDR3 DNA reads TGTGCCAGCAGTTATGCCCCCGGGGGGGGAAACACAGATACGCAGTATTTT. This gives the protein CASSYAPGGGNTDTQYF.

This sequence joins TRBV18 and TRBJ1-2; 10 nucleotides line up with TRBD1. V dropped 3 bases and J dropped 6; count of bases not matched to a gene: 1. The germline CDR1 and CDR2 sequences are KGHSH and LQKENI. CDR3 length: 13 residues. The CDR3 loop is CASSPGQGHGYTF. CDR3 nucleotides: TGTGCCAGCTCACCGGGACAGGGGCATGGCTACACCTTC.

The rearrangement joins TRBV5-1 to TRBJ2-3, with a weak D call TRBD2 (5 bases). V was trimmed by 5 bases and J by 2 bases, leaving 12 bases between them. The CDR3 covers 14 residues. Germline CDR1 reads SGHRS; CDR2 reads YFSETQ. The CDR3 protein is CASRLGRDTDTQYF. The CDR3, as DNA: TGCGCCAGCAGACTTGGACGGGACACAGATACGCAGTATTTT.

CDR3: CASRNGGSGNTIYF. The DNA of the CDR3 is TGCGCCAGCAGAAATGGAGGGTCTGGAAACACCATATATTTT. The V gene is TRBV5-1, the J gene TRBJ1-3; no clear D gene. V was shortened by 5 bases and J by 1 base, with 10 bases between the two germline ends. This CDR3 comprises 14 residues. Germline values: CDR1 SGHRS, CDR2 YFSETQ.

This clone showed up just a few times. The V call is TRBV27, the J call TRBJ2-7; 10 bases line up with TRBD1. The CDR3 loop spans 14 amino acids. V dropped 3 bases and J dropped 4; count of bases not matched to a gene: 3. Germline CDR1 and CDR2: MNHEY and SMNVEV (reference sequence). The CDR3 is CASSLDRGSYEQYF. The CDR3 region has the DNA TGTGCCAGCAGTTTGGACAGGGGGAGTTACGAGCAGTACTTC.

The chain links TRBV6-1 to TRBJ1-2; D is ambiguous. The CDR3 spans 15 residues. V gave up 2 bases and J gave up 4 bases, with 14 bases separating them. Germline CDR1 MNHNS, CDR2 SASEGT. Written as DNA, the CDR3 is TGTGCCAGCAGTGAACCGCGGCCAGTTGGCTATGGCTACACCTTC. It is translated as CASSEPRPVGYGYTF.

The CDR3 sequence: CASSLAQGTEAFF. The CDR3 DNA is TGTGCCAGCAGCTTGGCGCAGGGAACTGAAGCTTTCTTT. The gene calls are TRBV5-4 and TRBJ1-1; the D gene is possibly TRBD1 (5 bases). Per germline, CDR1 SGHNT and CDR2 YYREEE (reference sequence). Trimming removed 0 bases from V and 5 bases from J, with 8 bases in between. CDR3 length equals 13 residues.

This clone was detected once. This chain links TRBV5-1 with TRBJ2-5; D is perhaps TRBD2 (8 bases). The CDR3 is 16 residues long. Germline CDR1 reads SGHRS; CDR2 reads YFSETQ. V was pared by 1 base and J by 4 bases, with 17 bases between. The DNA of the CDR3 is TGCGCCAGCAGCTTGTCGGGGGGGACAGTACGAGAGACCCAGTACTTC. Amino acids: CASSLSGGTVRETQYF.

This clone has a single count. V gene TRBV11-2 combines with J gene TRBJ2-5, with D unclear. The CDR3 consists of 13 residues. Looked up from germline, CDR1 is SGHAT and CDR2 is FQNNGV. The V end lost 0 bases, the J end lost 5 bases, and 7 bases lay between the germline ends. The CDR3 region has the DNA TGTGCCAGCAGCTTAGATCGGAGTGAGACCCAGTACTTC. Translating gives CASSLDRSETQYF.

The chain employs TRBV4-2 and TRBJ1-1; 10 bases are a match to TRBD1. The V segment lost 4 bases and the J segment 1 base; nucleotides outside the gene matches: 0. This CDR3 region has 14 residues. Germline values: CDR1 LGHNA, CDR2 YNFKEQ. The CDR3 spells CASSRDRGNTEAFF. The CDR3 DNA is TGTGCCAGCAGCCGGGACAGGGGGAACACTGAAGCTTTCTTT.

This chain uses TRBV6-6 with TRBJ1-5, with D possibly matching TRBD1 (5 bases). The V gene lost 0 bases and the J gene lost 6 bases, with 12 bases spanning the gap. This CDR3 has 15 amino acids. Germline CDR1 reads MNHNY; CDR2 reads SVGAGI (reference sequence). The CDR3 spells CASSYSNRLPQPQHF. The CDR3 bases are TGTGCCAGCAGTTACTCGAACAGGTTGCCTCAGCCCCAGCATTTT.

V usage is TRBV5-1 and J usage is TRBJ1-6; 7 bases align to TRBD1. V dropped 2 bases and J dropped 10; count of bases not matched to a gene: 6. Germline values: CDR1 SGHRS, CDR2 YFSETQ. The CDR3 spans 14 residues. The CDR3, as DNA: TGCGCCAGCAGCTTTTTGGCAGGGGGATCACCCCTCCACTTT. Translation: CASSFLAGGSPLHF.

CDR3 sequence: CASRGHQLEGYTF. The CDR3 DNA follows: TGTGCCAGCAGGGGACACCAATTAGAGGGCTACACCTTC. V gene TRBV28 combines with J gene TRBJ1-2; the D gene is possibly TRBD1 (6 bases). Deletions cut 6 bases from V and 8 bases from J, with 16 bases between. The germline V gene encodes CDR1 MDHEN and CDR2 SYDVKM. The CDR3 loop spans 13 amino acids.

The rearrangement uses TRBV5-1 and TRBJ1-6, with D unclear. CDR3 size: 12 residues. Per germline, CDR1 SGHRS and CDR2 YFSETQ. V was cut by 2 bases and J by 10 bases, with 7 bases left in between. In DNA, the CDR3 is TGCGCCAGCAGCTTAGGAGGCTCACCCCTCCACTTT. Translated, it gives CASSLGGSPLHF.